These T cell receptor beta chains were read from a single sample in a study of T cells in Graves' hyperthyroidism and ophthalmopathy. TCRdb re-derived calls from the multiplex PCR reads in MiXCR, one entry per CDR3 protein. The repertoire holds around 560,000 distinct CDR3 sequences, with roughly 17% as singletons. The material sequenced was blood. Every receptor here comes from a woman between 18 and 29 years old with Graves' hyperthyroidism. Each CDR3 is given with its conserved first and last residue.

18 TRBV3-1 CASSQGGTSKAAWYGYTF
14 TRBV12-3/TRBV12-4 CASSFLRNTDTQYF
14 TRBV7-9 CASSLPGANTEAFF
14 TRBV19 CASSTQGSGQPQHF
15 TRBV3-1 CASSQNVGVAGELFF
16 TRBV12-3/TRBV12-4 CASSFKFGPNNSPLHF
17 TRBV20-1 CSAPPQTGPIRNQPQHF
14 TRBV7-9 CASSLSGRFETQYF
13 TRBV6-1 CASSRGGGDEQFF
16 TRBV11-2 CASSLVGTPAGEKLFF
14 TRBV5-1 CASSWGDTGGEQYF
14 TRBV20-1 CSAGGDRAGNTIYF
14 TRBV3-1 CASSQILITDTQYF
15 TRBV6-1 CASSEAPTAYNEQFF
16 TRBV19 CASSPRTPQGNQPQHF
10 TRBV29-1 CSVDVGELFF
13 TRBV6-1 CASSASSGNTIYF
15 TRBV28 CASSLARGDGYEQYF
15 TRBV7-8 CASSPTGSMNTEAFF
16 TRBV6-1 CASRDGLAGNYRTQYF
13 TRBV5-1 CASSFLGVGGYTF
15 TRBV3-1 CASSQGDYGYNEQFF
15 TRBV28 CASSSMIAGLNEQFF
14 TRBV12-3/TRBV12-4 CASSQDRASYEQYF
14 TRBV28 CASSSPGRENIQYF
15 TRBV6-1 CASRQSGGLWEKLFF
15 TRBV2 CASKRDNSNTGELFF
14 TRBV9 CASSVRWESDTIYF
16 TRBV2 CASSSLSGGRYNEQFF
16 TRBV7-8 CASSLGTGGSGNTIYF
13 TRBV20-1 CSAKPGGVNEQYF
14 TRBV2 CASSEGGLQEKLFF
13 TRBV7-2 CASSFRGEYEQYF
13 TRBV2 CASRREGLYEQYF
13 TRBV10-3 CATQAGLSYEQYF
13 TRBV2 CASSNRGNQPRHF
14 TRBV6-1 CASTMPGQGDGYTF
13 TRBV30 CAWSGGSSWELFF
17 TRBV7-9 CASSLGLAACSTDTQYF
14 TRBV12-3/TRBV12-4 CASSFRRGGVGYTF
15 TRBV6-1 CASSLTRTEGNEQFF
11 TRBV20-1 CSAWAYNEQFF
13 TRBV11-2 CASSLAGIETQYF
15 TRBV6-1 CASSEGQGYHQPQHF
18 TRBV2 CASSEALQARLGTDTQYF
13 TRBV6-1 CASSSLVSRELFF
15 TRBV6-1 CATGTASSGANVLTF
14 TRBV7-8 CASSLGRGSQPQHF
14 TRBV5-1 CASSLMGMNTEAFF
14 TRBV12-3/TRBV12-4 CASSRRGDTGELFF
15 TRBV5-1 CASSFGTGGGNEQFF
16 TRBV20-1 CSARDSGRGTNEKLFF
13 TRBV20-1 CSARGQGNYGYTF
12 TRBV10-3 CAISEIQETQYF
18 TRBV20-1 CSALGQGASHGNTGELFF
16 TRBV18 CASSPSKGGVNYGYTF
17 TRBV27 CASSSALRQFLNYGYTF
14 TRBV5-1 CASRLTGLNQPQHF
17 TRBV6-1 CALLIIRQSSVPDTQYF